These T cell receptor beta chains were read from a single sample in a study of blood T cell repertoires in COVID-19. Produced via immunoSEQ multiplex PCR; TCRdb's table is partial and in-frame only. The table shows about 300,000 clones, with 75% to 90% occurring only once. Sample: peripheral blood. These receptors came from a young man with active or convalescent COVID-19. CDR3s include the opening cysteine and the closing phenylalanine or tryptophan. A D gene is named only where the DNA matches it firmly. Clone sizes are given selectively: once, few, many, or a class where the clone is expanded.

D	V	J	size	CDR3	DNA
-	TRBV5-1	TRBJ1-1	-	CASSPDMGFEAFF	TGCGCCAGCAGCCCAGACATGGGCTTTGAAGCTTTCTTT
TRBD1	TRBV9	TRBJ2-3	-	CASSETGTGLRTDTQYF	TGTGCCAGCAGCGAAACCGGGACAGGGCTGCGCACAGATACGCAGTATTTT
TRBD2	TRBV7-2	TRBJ2-7	once	CASSLNGLAGAYYEQYF	TGTGCCAGCAGCCTCAATGGACTAGCGGGAGCTTACTACGAGCAGTACTTC
TRBD1	TRBV18	TRBJ1-6	-	CASSSGTGVSPLHF	TGTGCCAGCTCAAGCGGGACAGGGGTTTCACCCCTCCACTTT
TRBD1	TRBV4-1	TRBJ2-2	-	CASSPRTGAGELFF	TGCGCCAGCAGCCCCCGGACAGGGGCCGGGGAGCTGTTTTTT
-	TRBV4-3	TRBJ2-6	-	CASSQDWATGANVLTF	TGCGCCAGCAGCCAAGATTGGGCCACTGGGGCCAACGTCCTGACTTTC
TRBD1	TRBV6-4	TRBJ1-6	-	CASSGTGGYNSPLHF	TGTGCCAGCAGTGGGACAGGAGGGTATAATTCACCCCTCCACTTT
TRBD2	TRBV7-9	TRBJ2-3	-	CASSLTSGVTDTQYF	TGTGCCAGCAGCTTAACTAGCGGGGTCACAGATACGCAGTATTTT
TRBD1	TRBV6-1	TRBJ1-2	-	CASSDRDSYGYTF	TGTGCCAGCAGTGACCGGGACAGCTATGGCTACACCTTC
-	TRBV12-3/TRBV12-4	TRBJ1-1	-	CASSSPQIEAFF	TGTGCCAGCAGTTCCCCACAGATTGAAGCTTTCTTT
-	TRBV11-2	TRBJ1-1	-	CASSSTLLNTEAFF	TGTGCCAGCAGCTCCACCCTACTCAACACTGAAGCTTTCTTT
TRBD2	TRBV6-2/TRBV6-3	TRBJ2-6	-	CASSSVSRSGGPSGANVLTF	TGTGCCAGCAGTTCCGTGTCACGAAGCGGGGGGCCATCTGGGGCCAACGTCCTGACTTTC
-	TRBV5-5	TRBJ2-7	-	CASSALAAKEPEQYF	TGTGCCAGCAGCGCATTAGCGGCAAAAGAACCCGAGCAGTACTTC
-	TRBV5-4	TRBJ1-1	few	CASSQDTTTGTEAFF	TGTGCCAGCAGCCAAGACACCACCACGGGGACTGAAGCTTTCTTT
TRBD2	TRBV7-8	TRBJ2-3	-	CASSPGLAGVMDTQYF	TGTGCCAGCAGCCCAGGACTAGCGGGAGTTATGGATACGCAGTATTTT
-	TRBV7-2	TRBJ2-3	-	CASSLYASETDTQYF	TGTGCCAGCAGCTTATACGCTAGCGAGACAGATACGCAGTATTTT
-	TRBV9	TRBJ2-1	-	CASSAFLGAGYEQFF	TGTGCCAGCAGCGCCTTCCTGGGCGCAGGGTATGAGCAGTTCTTC
TRBD1	TRBV11-2	TRBJ1-3	-	CASSPRGTAYSGNTIYF	TGTGCCAGCAGCCCAAGAGGGACAGCTTACTCTGGAAACACCATATATTTT
-	TRBV19	TRBJ1-3	-	CASSVVAGGNTIYF	TGTGCCAGTAGTGTGGTGGCAGGGGGAAACACCATATATTTT
-	TRBV21-1	TRBJ1-2	-	CASSKGWQGYGYTF	TGTGCCAGCAGCAAAGGATGGCAGGGTTATGGCTACACCTTC
-	TRBV24-1	TRBJ2-2	-	CATSDFGDTGELFF	TGTGCCACCAGTGATTTTGGAGACACCGGGGAGCTGTTTTTT
TRBD2	TRBV19	TRBJ2-1	-	CANRGLADFEQFF	TGTGCCAATAGGGGACTAGCGGACTTTGAGCAGTTCTTC
TRBD2	TRBV19	TRBJ2-1	-	CASSMLAGTYNEQFF	TGTGCCAGTAGTATGCTAGCGGGGACCTACAATGAGCAGTTCTTC
-	TRBV5-6	TRBJ1-1	-	CASSLSAGAAFF	TGTGCCAGCAGCTTGAGTGCGGGAGCAGCTTTCTTT
TRBD1	TRBV4-1	TRBJ2-7	-	CASSHVLDRGVREQYF	TGCGCCAGCAGCCATGTCCTGGACAGGGGTGTGCGCGAGCAGTACTTC
TRBD2	TRBV3-1/TRBV3-2	TRBJ2-3	-	CASSQVAGAPTDTQYF	TGTGCCAGCAGCCAAGTTGCGGGAGCCCCCACAGATACGCAGTATTTT
TRBD2	TRBV10-3	TRBJ2-7	-	CAISESDLAGGYEQYF	TGTGCCATCAGTGAGTCCGATCTAGCGGGGGGATACGAGCAGTACTTC